These 27 T cell receptor beta chains originate from one sample sequenced in a study of T cell responses to AZD1222 COVID-19 vaccine. Produced via immunoSEQ multiplex PCR; TCRdb's table is partial and in-frame only. The table records 140,000 to 150,000 clones, about 90% of them present only once. Sample: peripheral blood, taken 28 days after the second AZD1222 dose. The receptor source for this set is an adult who received the AZD1222 COVID-19 vaccine.

The chain combines TRBV10-3 with TRBJ1-6; 9 positions agree with TRBD1. Germline loops: CDR1 ENHRY, CDR2 SYGVKD. V shed 2 bases, J shed 9 bases, and the junction held 5 bases outside the gene matches. This CDR3 contains 15 residues. CDR3 bases: TGTGCCATCAGTGAGACCGGGACAGGGAGTTCACCCCTCCACTTT. As protein: CAISETGTGSSPLHF.

V and J are TRBV9 and TRBJ1-1; 7 bases map to TRBD1. CDR1 and CDR2 (germline): SGDLS, YYNGEE. CDR3 length: 14 residues. V was pared by 4 bases and J by 4 bases, with 7 bases of the junction left unmatched. The CDR3 DNA follows: TGTGCCAGCAGCCCCAGCCCAGGGGGCACTGAAGCTTTCTTT. Residues: CASSPSPGGTEAFF.

V is TRBV3-1 (or the pseudogene TRBV3-2) and J is TRBJ2-1; TRBD2 matches at 9 bases. Germline V gene data show CDR1 as LGHDT and CDR2 as YNNKEL (reference sequence). V shed 4 bases, J shed 4 bases, and the junction held 11 bases outside the gene matches. This CDR3 region has 17 residues. The CDR3: CASSLFWTSASYNEQFF. The CDR3 DNA sequence: TGTGCCAGCAGCCTCTTCTGGACTAGCGCTAGTTACAATGAGCAGTTCTTC.

J is TRBJ1-1 and V is TRBV27; TRBD1 is a possible D gene (6 bases). V was shortened by 2 bases and J by 3 bases, with 13 bases between the two germline ends. The V gene's germline CDR1 is MNHEY and CDR2 SMNVEV (reference sequence). This CDR3 comprises 15 residues. Written as DNA, the CDR3 is TGTGCCAGCAGTTTACAGGGGCGACGTTACACTGAAGCTTTCTTT. Protein: CASSLQGRRYTEAFF.

The chain is built from TRBV6-5 and TRBJ2-1, with 8 bases aligning to TRBD1. Trimming cost V 8 bases and J 6 bases; bases outside gene matches: 9. This CDR3 has 14 residues. Germline loops: CDR1 MNHEY, CDR2 SVGAGI. This CDR3 is CASRGDRSGNEQFF. The CDR3 DNA sequence: TGTGCCAGCCGAGGGGACAGGAGCGGCAATGAGCAGTTCTTC.

This rearrangement joins TRBV6-5 to TRBJ2-7, with TRBD1 as a possible D gene (6 bases). The CDR3 totals 15 residues. With 5 bases removed from V and 0 bases from J, the gap between germline ends came to 14 bases. Germline CDR1 and CDR2: MNHEY and SVGAGI. The CDR3 loop is CASSTPQGPSYEQYF. Here the CDR3 DNA reads TGTGCCAGCAGTACCCCCCAGGGGCCCTCCTACGAGCAGTACTTC.

The chain is built from TRBV7-2 and TRBJ2-1, with 13 nucleotides matching TRBD2. Trimming cost V 0 bases and J 7 bases; bases outside gene matches: 15. From germline, CDR1 is SGHTA and CDR2 FQGNSA. The CDR3 contains 20 residues. The DNA for the CDR3 is TGTGCCAGCAGCTTAGCGACAGGGACTAGCGGGGATCGTACAGGGAATGAGCAGTTCTTC. It is translated as CASSLATGTSGDRTGNEQFF.

V is TRBV13 and J is TRBJ1-2; TRBD1 matches at 8 bases. V shed 5 bases, J shed 4 bases, and the junction held 18 bases outside the gene matches. This CDR3 has 18 amino acids. Germline V CDR1 and CDR2: PRHDT, FYEKMQ (reference sequence). The CDR3: CASSEAWGRGRTSYGYTF. The CDR3 DNA reads TGTGCCAGCAGCGAAGCGTGGGGCAGGGGGCGGACGAGCTATGGCTACACCTTC.

This clone showed up just once. In DNA, the CDR3 is TGTGCCAGCAGACGAGCGACAGGCGCCTACGAGCAGTACTTC. Translation: CASRRATGAYEQYF. V usage is TRBV6-5 and J usage is TRBJ2-7; tentative D call: TRBD1 (6 bases). V was clipped by 6 bases and J by 2 bases, with 14 bases between them. The CDR3 length is 14 residues. Germline CDR1 reads MNHEY; CDR2 reads SVGAGI.

This chain connects TRBV5-4 to TRBJ2-4; D is perhaps TRBD1 (5 bases). V was pared by 0 bases and J by 3 bases, with 7 bases between. The CDR3 loop spans 14 amino acids. Germline assignment: CDR1 SGHNT and CDR2 YYREEE (reference sequence). The CDR3 loop reads CASSLGGLKNIQYF. The CDR3 DNA follows: TGTGCCAGCAGCTTGGGGGGCCTCAAAAACATTCAGTACTTC.

This clone has only a few counts. The rearrangement uses TRBV3-1 (or the pseudogene TRBV3-2) and TRBJ2-2; 12 bases are shared with TRBD2. This CDR3 region has 17 residues. Germline V lookup: CDR1 LGHDT, CDR2 YNNKEL (reference sequence). Trimming cost V 3 bases and J 1 base; bases outside gene matches: 3. The CDR3: CASSHTGLAGNTGELFF. Here the CDR3 DNA reads TGTGCCAGCAGCCATACGGGACTAGCGGGGAACACCGGGGAGCTGTTTTTT.

The chain combines TRBV10-3 with TRBJ1-1; 10 nucleotides agree with TRBD1. The junction had 14 bases not matched to a gene; V was cut back by 10 bases and J by 0 bases. The CDR3 length is 17 residues. CDR1 is ENHRY and CDR2 is SYGVKD in the germline V gene. The chain's CDR3 is CASKSDRGPPVNTEAFF. CDR3 DNA sequence: TGTGCCAGCAAATCAGACAGGGGGCCTCCAGTGAACACTGAAGCTTTCTTT.

V gene TRBV9 combines with J gene TRBJ1-4, with a possible D match to TRBD1 (5 bases). With 7 bases removed from V and 3 bases from J, the gap between germline ends came to 13 bases. The CDR3 loop spans 14 amino acids. Germline loops: CDR1 SGDLS, CDR2 YYNGEE. Written as DNA, the CDR3 is TGTGCCAGCGGGGGTTCAGCCCCTAATGAAAAACTGTTTTTT. Translation gives CASGGSAPNEKLFF.

The chain carries TRBV5-5 and TRBJ2-3, with TRBD2 identical over 7 bases. V shed 0 bases and J 1 base; nucleotides not matched to a gene: 5. The CDR3 runs to 16 residues. The germline gives CDR1 SGHKS, CDR2 YYEKEE (reference sequence). CDR3 residues: CASSLGGGGGTDTQYF. CDR3 DNA: TGTGCCAGCAGCTTGGGCGGCGGGGGAGGCACAGATACGCAGTATTTT.

The chain carries TRBV6-4 and TRBJ1-6; D not resolved. Trimming took 3 bases from V and 9 from J, leaving 9 bases between them. The CDR3 length is 13 residues. The germline V gene has CDR1 MRHNA and CDR2 SNTAGT. CDR3 in DNA: TGTGCCAGCAGTGATTCCGTCGGTTCACCCCTCCACTTT. This encodes CASSDSVGSPLHF.

The chain is built from TRBV6-2 or TRBV6-3 and TRBJ2-1; no clear D. Germline loops: CDR1 MNHEY, CDR2 SVGEGT. The CDR3 totals 15 residues. V gave up 2 bases and J gave up 1 base, with 9 bases separating them. The CDR3 DNA sequence: TGTGCCAGCAGTTACGCTTCCACATCCTACAATGAGCAGTTCTTC. It specifies CASSYASTSYNEQFF.

The chain combines TRBV15 with TRBJ1-1; TRBD1 agrees at 7 bases. V lost 5 bases to trimming and J lost 1 base; unmatched junction nucleotides: 4. CDR1 LNHNV and CDR2 YYDKDF come from the germline V gene (reference sequence). This CDR3 comprises 14 residues. CDR3 coding DNA: TGTGCCACCAGCTCCCAGGGGGGGAACACTGAAGCTTTCTTT. It codes for CATSSQGGNTEAFF.

The rearrangement links TRBV7-2 to TRBJ2-5; 11 nucleotides match TRBD2. The CDR3 consists of 13 residues. The germline V gene encodes CDR1 SGHTA and CDR2 FQGNSA. The V gene end was trimmed by 8 bases and the J gene end by 3 bases; junction bases not matched to a gene: 2. Here the CDR3 DNA reads TGTGCCAGCTGGGGACTAGCGGAAGAGACCCAGTACTTC. Protein sequence: CASWGLAEETQYF.

CDR3 sequence: CASSTRLAAPDTQYF. The CDR3 DNA follows: TGTGCCAGCAGCACCAGACTAGCGGCCCCGGATACGCAGTATTTT. The chain employs TRBV7-2 and TRBJ2-3; 9 bases fit TRBD2. Germline assignment: CDR1 SGHTA and CDR2 FQGNSA. V gave up 5 bases and J gave up 6 bases; unmatched junction bases: 9. The CDR3 has 15 residues.

This clone was seen once. CDR3 DNA sequence: TGTGCCATCAGTGGGACAGGGGAGCATGAAAAACTGTTTTTT. Translation gives CAISGTGEHEKLFF. The genes are TRBV10-3 and TRBJ1-4; 9 bases map to TRBD1. With 4 bases clipped from V and 6 bases from J, the junction kept 3 bases outside the gene matches. Germline V gene sequence: CDR1 ENHRY, CDR2 SYGVKD. CDR3 length: 14 residues.

The chain combines TRBV2 with TRBJ2-1; D is ambiguous. The CDR3 length is 15 residues. The ends were cut back, 5 bases at V and 1 base at J, with 12 bases in the middle. Germline V gene sequence: CDR1 SNHLY, CDR2 FYNNEI. The CDR3 DNA sequence: TGTGCCAGCAGTACTCCGACGACGTCCTACAATGAGCAGTTCTTC. This encodes CASSTPTTSYNEQFF.

V and J are TRBV27 and TRBJ2-7; maybe TRBD1 (5 bases). V was pared by 0 bases and J by 2 bases, with 14 bases between. The germline V gene has CDR1 MNHEY and CDR2 SMNVEV (reference sequence). The CDR3 spans 16 residues. CDR3 bases: TGTGCCAGCAGTTTATCGCAGGGTTTAAAGCCCTACGAGCAGTACTTC. It yields the protein CASSLSQGLKPYEQYF.

The chain joins TRBV5-1 to TRBJ1-2, with 9 positions matching TRBD1. This CDR3 comprises 18 residues. The germline gives CDR1 SGHRS, CDR2 YFSETQ. V trimming: 0 bases; J trimming: 2 bases; junction bases outside the gene matches: 11. CDR3 in amino acids: CASSLDSTGGAQNYGYTF. The CDR3 DNA reads as TGCGCCAGCAGCTTGGATTCTACAGGGGGCGCTCAGAACTATGGCTACACCTTC.

The rearrangement uses TRBV14 and TRBJ1-4; D is undetermined. Germline V CDR1 and CDR2: SGHDN, FVKESK. Deletions cut 0 bases from V and 1 base from J, with 6 bases between. This CDR3 spans 15 amino acids. The CDR3 loop is CASSQEYGTNEKLFF. CDR3 DNA sequence: TGTGCCAGCAGCCAAGAGTACGGAACTAATGAAAAACTGTTTTTT. The full variable domain, completed using reference TRBV14 and TRBJ1-4, is EAGVTQFPSHSVIEKGQTVTLRCDPISGHDNLYWYRRVMGKEIKFLLHFVKESKQDESGMPNNRFLAERTGGTYSTLKVQPAELEDSGVYFCASSQEYGTNEKLFFGSGTQLSVL.

The rearrangement joins TRBV27 to TRBJ2-7, with no clear D. The CDR3 totals 13 residues. CDR1 is MNHEY and CDR2 is SMNVEV in the germline V gene (reference sequence). V gave up 11 bases and J gave up 7 bases, with 21 bases separating them. CDR3 sequence reads: CASSLRAAWEQYF. CDR3 DNA sequence: TGTGCCTCAAGTTTAAGGGCGGCCTGGGAGCAGTACTTC.

The chain couples TRBV5-1 to TRBJ2-3; 10 nucleotides align to TRBD2. There are 17 residues in the CDR3. Looked up from germline, CDR1 is SGHRS and CDR2 is YFSETQ. V lost 2 bases, J lost 6 bases, and 12 bases stayed unmatched. The CDR3 spells CASSFGAPAGGGDTQYF. CDR3 nucleotide sequence: TGCGCCAGCAGCTTTGGCGCGCCAGCGGGGGGGGGCGATACGCAGTATTTT. The full variable domain, with the rest looked up from reference TRBV5-1 and TRBJ2-3, is KAGVTQTPRYLIKTRGQQVTLSCSPISGHRSVSWYQQTPGQGLQFLFEYFSETQRNKGNFPGRFSGRQFSNSRSEMNVSTLELGDSALYLCASSFGAPAGGGDTQYFGPGTRLTVL.

The rearrangement uses TRBV19 and TRBJ2-6, with a weak D call TRBD1 (6 bases). The CDR3 has 17 residues. Deletions cut 6 bases from V and 0 bases from J, with 15 bases between. The V gene's germline CDR1 is LNHDA and CDR2 SQIVND (reference sequence). In nucleotides, the CDR3 is TGTGCCAGTAGCAAAGGACAGTTTAGCTCTGGGGCCAACGTCCTGACTTTC. Protein: CASSKGQFSSGANVLTF.